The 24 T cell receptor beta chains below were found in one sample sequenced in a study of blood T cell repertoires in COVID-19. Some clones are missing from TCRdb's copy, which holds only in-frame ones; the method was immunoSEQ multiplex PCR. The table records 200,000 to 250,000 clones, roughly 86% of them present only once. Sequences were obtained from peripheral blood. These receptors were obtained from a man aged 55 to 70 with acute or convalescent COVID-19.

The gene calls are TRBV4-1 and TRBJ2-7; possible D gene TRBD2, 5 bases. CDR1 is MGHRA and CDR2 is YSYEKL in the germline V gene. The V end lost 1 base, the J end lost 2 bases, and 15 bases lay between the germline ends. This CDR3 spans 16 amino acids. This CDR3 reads CASSQVFGSRTYEQYF. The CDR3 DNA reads TGCGCCAGCAGCCAAGTCTTTGGGAGCAGGACCTACGAGCAGTACTTC.

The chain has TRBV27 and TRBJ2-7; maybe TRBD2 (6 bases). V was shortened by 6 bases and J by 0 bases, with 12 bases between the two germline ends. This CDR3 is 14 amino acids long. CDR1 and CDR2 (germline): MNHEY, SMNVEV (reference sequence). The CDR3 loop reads CASRQRVSSYEQYF. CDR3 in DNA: TGTGCCAGCAGGCAGCGGGTGAGCTCCTACGAGCAGTACTTC.

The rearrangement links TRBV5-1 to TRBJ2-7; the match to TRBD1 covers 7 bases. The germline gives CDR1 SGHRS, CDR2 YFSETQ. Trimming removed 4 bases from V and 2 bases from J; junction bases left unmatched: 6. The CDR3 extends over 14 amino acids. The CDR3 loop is CASSPDRAPYEQYF. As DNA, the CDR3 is TGCGCCAGCAGCCCCGACAGGGCACCCTACGAGCAGTACTTC.

DNA for the CDR3: TGTGCCAGCAGCCAAGATCCTAGCGGGGGAGTCGGGTACAATGAGCAGTTCTTC. Translating it yields CASSQDPSGGVGYNEQFF. V and J are TRBV14 and TRBJ2-1; 10 bases match TRBD2. This CDR3 region has 18 residues. V shed 0 bases, J shed 4 bases, and the junction held 9 bases outside the gene matches. Per germline, CDR1 SGHDN and CDR2 FVKESK.

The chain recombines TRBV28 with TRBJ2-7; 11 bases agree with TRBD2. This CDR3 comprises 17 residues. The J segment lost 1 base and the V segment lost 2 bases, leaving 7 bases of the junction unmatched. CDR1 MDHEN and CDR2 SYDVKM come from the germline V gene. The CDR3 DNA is TGTGCCAGCAGTTTACGGTCTAGCGGGGGGAGATCCTACGAGCAGTACTTC. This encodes CASSLRSSGGRSYEQYF.

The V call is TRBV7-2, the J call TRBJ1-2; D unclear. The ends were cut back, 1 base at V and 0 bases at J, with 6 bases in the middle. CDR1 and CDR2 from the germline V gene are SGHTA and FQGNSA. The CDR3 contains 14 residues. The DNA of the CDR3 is TGTGCCAGCAGCTTAGACAGAGCTAACTATGGCTACACCTTC. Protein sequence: CASSLDRANYGYTF.

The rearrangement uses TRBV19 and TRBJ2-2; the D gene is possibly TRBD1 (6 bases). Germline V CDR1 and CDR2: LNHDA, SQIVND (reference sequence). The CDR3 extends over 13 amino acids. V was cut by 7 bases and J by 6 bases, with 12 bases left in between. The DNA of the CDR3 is TGTGCCAGTACCAGGGGTTCCCCCGGGGAGCTGTTTTTT. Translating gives CASTRGSPGELFF.

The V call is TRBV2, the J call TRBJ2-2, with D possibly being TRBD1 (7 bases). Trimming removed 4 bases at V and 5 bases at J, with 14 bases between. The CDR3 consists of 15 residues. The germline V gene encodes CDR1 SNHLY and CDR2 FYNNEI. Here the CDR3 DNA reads TGTGCCAGCAGTGTCGCCCAGGGGGGAACCGGGGAGCTGTTTTTT. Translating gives CASSVAQGGTGELFF.

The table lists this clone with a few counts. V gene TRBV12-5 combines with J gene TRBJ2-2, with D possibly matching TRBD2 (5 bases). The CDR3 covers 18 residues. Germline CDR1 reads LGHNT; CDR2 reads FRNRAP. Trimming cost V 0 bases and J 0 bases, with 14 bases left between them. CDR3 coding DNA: TGTGCTAGTGGTTTGGTACGTCCGGGGTTAGCGAACACCGGGGAGCTGTTTTTT. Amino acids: CASGLVRPGLANTGELFF.

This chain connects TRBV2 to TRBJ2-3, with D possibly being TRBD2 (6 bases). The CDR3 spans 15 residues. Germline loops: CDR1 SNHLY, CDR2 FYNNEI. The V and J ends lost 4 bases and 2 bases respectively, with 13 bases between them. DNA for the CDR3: TGTGCCAGCAGTGTGGGCGGGATAAACACAGATACGCAGTATTTT. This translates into CASSVGGINTDTQYF. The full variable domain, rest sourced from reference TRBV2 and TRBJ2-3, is EPEVTQTPSHQVTQMGQEVILRCVPISNHLYFYWYRQILGQKVEFLVSFYNNEISEKSEIFDDQFSVERPDGSNFTLKIRSTKLEDSAMYFCASSVGGINTDTQYFGPGTRLTVL.

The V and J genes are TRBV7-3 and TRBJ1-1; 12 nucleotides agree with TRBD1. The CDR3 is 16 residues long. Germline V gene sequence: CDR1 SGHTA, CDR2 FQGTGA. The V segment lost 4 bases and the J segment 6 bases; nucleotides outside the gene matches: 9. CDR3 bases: TGTGCCAGCAGCTCGACCGGGACAGGGGGCGTCGCTGAAGCTTTCTTT. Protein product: CASSSTGTGGVAEAFF.

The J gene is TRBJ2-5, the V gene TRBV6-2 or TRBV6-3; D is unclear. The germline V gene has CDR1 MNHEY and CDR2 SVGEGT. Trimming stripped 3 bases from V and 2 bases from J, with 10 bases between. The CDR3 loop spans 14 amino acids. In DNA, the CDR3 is TGTGCCAGCAGTTATAGGCAGGCACAAGAGACCCAGTACTTC. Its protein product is CASSYRQAQETQYF.

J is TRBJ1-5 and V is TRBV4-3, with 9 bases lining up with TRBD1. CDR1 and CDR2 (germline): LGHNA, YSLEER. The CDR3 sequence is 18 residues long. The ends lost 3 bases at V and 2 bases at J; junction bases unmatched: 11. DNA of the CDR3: TGCGCCAGCAGCCAGGCCGCCGGACAGGGGTCGGGCAATCAGCCCCAGCATTTT. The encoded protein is CASSQAAGQGSGNQPQHF.

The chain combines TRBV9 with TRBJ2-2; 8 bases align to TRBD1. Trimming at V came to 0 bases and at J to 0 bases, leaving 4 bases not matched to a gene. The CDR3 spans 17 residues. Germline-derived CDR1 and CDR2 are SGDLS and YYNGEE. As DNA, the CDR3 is TGTGCCAGCAGCGTAGGGGGGACAGGCGCGAACACCGGGGAGCTGTTTTTT. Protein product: CASSVGGTGANTGELFF. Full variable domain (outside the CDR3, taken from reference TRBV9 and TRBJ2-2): DSGVTQTPKHLITATGQRVTLRCSPRSGDLSVYWYQQSLDQGLQFLIQYYNGEERAKGNILERFSAQQFPDLHSELNLSSLELGDSALYFCASSVGGTGANTGELFFGEGSRLTVL.

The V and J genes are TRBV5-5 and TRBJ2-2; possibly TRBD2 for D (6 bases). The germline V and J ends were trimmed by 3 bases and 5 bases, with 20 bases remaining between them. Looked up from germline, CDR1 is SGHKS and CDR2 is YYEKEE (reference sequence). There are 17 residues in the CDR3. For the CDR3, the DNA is TGTGCCAGCAGCTCGGGGGTTGGGGCTCGTGGGACCGGGGAGCTGTTTTTT. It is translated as CASSSGVGARGTGELFF.

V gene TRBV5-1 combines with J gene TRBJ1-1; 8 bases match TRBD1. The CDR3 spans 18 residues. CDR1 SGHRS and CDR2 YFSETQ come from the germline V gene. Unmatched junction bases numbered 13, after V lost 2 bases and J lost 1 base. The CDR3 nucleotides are TGCGCCAGCAGCTTTTTTTCATGGCTGGACAGGGAGAACACTGAAGCTTTCTTT. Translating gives CASSFFSWLDRENTEAFF.

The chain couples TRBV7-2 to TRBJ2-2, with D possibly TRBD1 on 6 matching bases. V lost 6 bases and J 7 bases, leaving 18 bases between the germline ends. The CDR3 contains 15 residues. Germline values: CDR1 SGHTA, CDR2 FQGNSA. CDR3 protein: CASSIGTPRDGELFF. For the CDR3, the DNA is TGTGCCAGCAGTATTGGGACACCCAGAGACGGGGAGCTGTTTTTT.

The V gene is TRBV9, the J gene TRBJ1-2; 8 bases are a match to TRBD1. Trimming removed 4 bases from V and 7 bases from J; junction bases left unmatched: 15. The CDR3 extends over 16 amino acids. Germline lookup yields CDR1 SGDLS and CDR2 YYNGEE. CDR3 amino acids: CASSPRTGPQSSGYTF. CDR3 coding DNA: TGTGCCAGCAGCCCAAGGACAGGGCCCCAATCGAGTGGCTACACCTTC.

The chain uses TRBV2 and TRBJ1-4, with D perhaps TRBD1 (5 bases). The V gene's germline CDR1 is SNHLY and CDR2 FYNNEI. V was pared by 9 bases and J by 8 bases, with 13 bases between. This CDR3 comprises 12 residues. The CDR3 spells CASGGSSEKLFF. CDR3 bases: TGTGCCAGTGGGGGGTCATCGGAAAAACTGTTTTTT.

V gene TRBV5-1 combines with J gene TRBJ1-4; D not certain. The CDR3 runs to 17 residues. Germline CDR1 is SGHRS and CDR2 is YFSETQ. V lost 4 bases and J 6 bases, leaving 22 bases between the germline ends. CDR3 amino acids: CASSGDEPGGWDEKLFF. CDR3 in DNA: TGCGCCAGCAGCGGCGACGAACCGGGTGGATGGGATGAAAAACTGTTTTTT.

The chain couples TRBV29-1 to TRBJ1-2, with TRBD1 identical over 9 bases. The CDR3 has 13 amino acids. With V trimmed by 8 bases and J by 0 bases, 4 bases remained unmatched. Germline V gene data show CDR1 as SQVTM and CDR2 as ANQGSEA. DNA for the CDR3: TGCAGCACCCGGGACAGGGCTAACTATGGCTACACCTTC. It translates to CSTRDRANYGYTF.

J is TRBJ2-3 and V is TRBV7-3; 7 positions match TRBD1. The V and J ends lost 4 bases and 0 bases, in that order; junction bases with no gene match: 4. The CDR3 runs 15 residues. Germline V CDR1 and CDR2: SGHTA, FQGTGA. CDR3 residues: CASSSQGHSTDTQYF. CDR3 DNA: TGTGCCAGCAGCTCACAGGGGCACAGCACAGATACGCAGTATTTT.

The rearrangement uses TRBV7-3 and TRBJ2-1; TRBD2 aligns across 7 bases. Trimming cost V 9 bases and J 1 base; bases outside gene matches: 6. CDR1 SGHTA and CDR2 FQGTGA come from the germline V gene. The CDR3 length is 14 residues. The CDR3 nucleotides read TGTGCCAGTACCAACGGGGGGTCCTACAATGAGCAGTTCTTC. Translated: CASTNGGSYNEQFF.

The CDR3 here is CASNDSDSPLHF. The CDR3 DNA reads TGTGCCAGCAACGATTCAGATTCACCCCTCCACTTT. The V and J genes are TRBV28 and TRBJ1-6, with unresolved D. Trimming cost V 7 bases and J 8 bases, with 9 bases left between them. The CDR3 contains 12 residues. Looked up from germline, CDR1 is MDHEN and CDR2 is SYDVKM.